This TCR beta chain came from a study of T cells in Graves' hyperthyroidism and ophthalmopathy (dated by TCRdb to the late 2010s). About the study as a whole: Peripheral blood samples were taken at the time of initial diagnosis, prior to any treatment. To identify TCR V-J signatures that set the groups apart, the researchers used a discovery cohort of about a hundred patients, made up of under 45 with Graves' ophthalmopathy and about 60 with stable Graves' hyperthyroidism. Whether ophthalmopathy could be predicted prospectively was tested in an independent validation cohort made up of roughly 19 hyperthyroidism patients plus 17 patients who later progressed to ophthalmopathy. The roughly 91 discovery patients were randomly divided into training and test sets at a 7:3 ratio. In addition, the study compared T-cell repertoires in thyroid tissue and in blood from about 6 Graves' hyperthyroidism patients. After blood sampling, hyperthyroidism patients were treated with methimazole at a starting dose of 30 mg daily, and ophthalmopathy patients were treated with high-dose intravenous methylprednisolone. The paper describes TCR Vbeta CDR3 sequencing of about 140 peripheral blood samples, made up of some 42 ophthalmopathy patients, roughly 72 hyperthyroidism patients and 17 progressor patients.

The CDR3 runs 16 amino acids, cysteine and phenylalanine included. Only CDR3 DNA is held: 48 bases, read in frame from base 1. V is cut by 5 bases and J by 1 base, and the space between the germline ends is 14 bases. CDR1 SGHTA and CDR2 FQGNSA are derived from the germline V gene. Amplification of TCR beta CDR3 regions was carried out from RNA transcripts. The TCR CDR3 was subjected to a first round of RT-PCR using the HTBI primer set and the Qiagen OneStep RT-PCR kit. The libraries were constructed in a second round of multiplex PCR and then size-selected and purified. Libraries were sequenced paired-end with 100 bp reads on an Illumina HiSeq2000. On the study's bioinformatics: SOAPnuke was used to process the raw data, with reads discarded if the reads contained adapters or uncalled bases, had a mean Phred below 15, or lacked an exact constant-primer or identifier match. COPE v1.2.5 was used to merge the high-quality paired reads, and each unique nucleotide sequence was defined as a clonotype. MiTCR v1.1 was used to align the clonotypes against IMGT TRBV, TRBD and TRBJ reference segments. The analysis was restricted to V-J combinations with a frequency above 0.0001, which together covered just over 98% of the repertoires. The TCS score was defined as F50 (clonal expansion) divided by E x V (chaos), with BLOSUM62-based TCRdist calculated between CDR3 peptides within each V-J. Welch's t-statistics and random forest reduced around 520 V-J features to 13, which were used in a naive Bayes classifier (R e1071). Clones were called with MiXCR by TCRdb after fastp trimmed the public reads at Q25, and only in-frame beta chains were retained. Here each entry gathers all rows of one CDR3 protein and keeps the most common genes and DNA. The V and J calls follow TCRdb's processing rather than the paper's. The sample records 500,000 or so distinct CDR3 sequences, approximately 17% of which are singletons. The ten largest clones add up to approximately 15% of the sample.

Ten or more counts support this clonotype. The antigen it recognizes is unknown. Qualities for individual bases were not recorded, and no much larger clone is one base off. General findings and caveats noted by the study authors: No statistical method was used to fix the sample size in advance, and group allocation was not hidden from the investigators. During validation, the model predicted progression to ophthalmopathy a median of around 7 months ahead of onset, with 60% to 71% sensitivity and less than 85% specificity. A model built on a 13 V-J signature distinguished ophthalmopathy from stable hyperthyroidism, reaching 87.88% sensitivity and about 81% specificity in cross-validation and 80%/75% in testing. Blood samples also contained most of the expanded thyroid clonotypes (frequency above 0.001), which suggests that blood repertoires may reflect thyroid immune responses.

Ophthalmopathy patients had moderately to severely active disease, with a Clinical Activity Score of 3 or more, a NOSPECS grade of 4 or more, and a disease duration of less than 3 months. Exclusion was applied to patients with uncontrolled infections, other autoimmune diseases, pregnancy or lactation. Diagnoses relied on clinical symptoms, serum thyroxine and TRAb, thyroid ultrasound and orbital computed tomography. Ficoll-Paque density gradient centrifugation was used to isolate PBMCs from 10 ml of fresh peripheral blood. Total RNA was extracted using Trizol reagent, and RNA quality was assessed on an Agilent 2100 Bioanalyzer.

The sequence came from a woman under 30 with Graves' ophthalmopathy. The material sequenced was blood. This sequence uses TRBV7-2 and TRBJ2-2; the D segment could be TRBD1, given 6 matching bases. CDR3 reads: CASSRSGTQNTGELFF. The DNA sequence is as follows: TGTGCCAGCAGCAGGTCCGGGACACAGAACACCGGGGAGCTGTTTTTT.